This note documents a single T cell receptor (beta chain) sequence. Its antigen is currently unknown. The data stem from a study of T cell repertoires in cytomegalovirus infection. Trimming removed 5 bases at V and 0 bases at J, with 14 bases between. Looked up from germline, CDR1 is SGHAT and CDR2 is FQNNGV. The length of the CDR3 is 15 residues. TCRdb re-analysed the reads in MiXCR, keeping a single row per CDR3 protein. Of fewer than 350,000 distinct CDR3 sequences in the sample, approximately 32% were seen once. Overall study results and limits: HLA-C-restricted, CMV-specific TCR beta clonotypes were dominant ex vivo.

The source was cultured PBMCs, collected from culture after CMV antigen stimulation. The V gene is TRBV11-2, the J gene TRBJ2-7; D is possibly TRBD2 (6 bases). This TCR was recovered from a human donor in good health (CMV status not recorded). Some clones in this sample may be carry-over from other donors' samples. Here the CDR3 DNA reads TGTGCCAGCAGCCGAATTGGGACTGACTCCTACGAGCAGTACTTC. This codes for CASSRIGTDSYEQYF.